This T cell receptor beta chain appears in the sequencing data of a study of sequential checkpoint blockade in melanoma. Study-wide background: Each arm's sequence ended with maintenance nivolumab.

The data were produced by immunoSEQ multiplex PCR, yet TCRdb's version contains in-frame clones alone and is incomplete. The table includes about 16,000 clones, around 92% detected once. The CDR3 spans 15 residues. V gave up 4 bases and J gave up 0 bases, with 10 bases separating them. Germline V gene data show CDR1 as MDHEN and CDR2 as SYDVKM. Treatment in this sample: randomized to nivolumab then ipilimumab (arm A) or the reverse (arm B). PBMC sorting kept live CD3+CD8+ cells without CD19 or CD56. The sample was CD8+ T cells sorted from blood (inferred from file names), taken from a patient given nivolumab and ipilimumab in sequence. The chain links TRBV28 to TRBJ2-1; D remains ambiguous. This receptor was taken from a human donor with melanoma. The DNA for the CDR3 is TGTGCCAGCAGTTCGCTGCCGAGCTCCTACAATGAGCAGTTCTTC. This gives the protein CASSSLPSSYNEQFF.